These 13 T cell receptor beta chains were all obtained from the same sample, sequenced in a study of T cell changes during pregnancy in multiple sclerosis. Profiling relied on immunoSEQ multiplex PCR, and the TCRdb table lists in-frame clones only, not all of them. The data show about 70,000 clones, about nine tenths seen once. The sequenced sample was peripheral blood, obtained in the first trimester of pregnancy. These receptors all come from a female donor with multiple sclerosis, enrolled in a pregnancy study.

V is TRBV18 and J is TRBJ2-3; 12 bases match TRBD2. This CDR3 has 19 residues. V lost 3 bases, J lost 0 bases, and 10 bases stayed unmatched. From germline, CDR1 is KGHSH and CDR2 LQKENI. This CDR3 reads CASSPQTSGGPLSTDTQYF. CDR3 sequence (DNA): TGTGCCAGCTCACCGCAGACTAGCGGGGGTCCTCTTAGCACAGATACGCAGTATTTT.

The chain joins TRBV19 to TRBJ2-5; D is undetermined. The CDR3 has 13 residues. Germline loops: CDR1 LNHDA, CDR2 SQIVND (reference sequence). V was trimmed by 5 bases and J by 5 bases, leaving 12 bases between them. The CDR3 spells CASSPTIRETQYF. CDR3 bases: TGTGCCAGTAGTCCTACTATACGGGAGACCCAGTACTTC.

V usage is TRBV10-3 and J usage is TRBJ2-2, with 8 nucleotides matching TRBD2. CDR3 size: 15 residues. V gave up 5 bases and J gave up 6 bases; unmatched junction bases: 8. The germline V gene has CDR1 ENHRY and CDR2 SYGVKD. DNA of the CDR3: TGTGCCATCAGTTTTCCGGGAGGGCCTCCCGGGGAGCTGTTTTTT. It is translated as CAISFPGGPPGELFF.

This clone appeared a few times. The CDR3 sequence: CASSWGRSAAEAFF. CDR3 coding DNA: TGTGCCAGCAGCTGGGGCAGGTCGGCGGCTGAAGCTTTCTTT. V gene TRBV7-2 combines with J gene TRBJ1-1; maybe TRBD1 (5 bases). Trimming took 4 bases from V and 6 from J, leaving 15 bases between them. Germline V gene lookup returns CDR1 SGHTA and CDR2 FQGNSA. CDR3 length equals 14 residues.

The chain employs TRBV6-1 and TRBJ2-3; 14 positions agree with TRBD2. The V segment lost 4 bases and the J segment 1 base; nucleotides outside the gene matches: 7. CDR3 length: 18 amino acids. Germline V gives CDR1 MNHNS, CDR2 SASEGT. The CDR3 reads CASSAGLAGVPGTDTQYF. CDR3 DNA sequence: TGTGCCAGCAGTGCGGGACTAGCGGGAGTCCCCGGCACAGATACGCAGTATTTT.

This clone was counted a single time. One end of the junction varies from germline; a read error may be responsible. The V and J genes are TRBV5-1 and TRBJ2-1, with TRBD1 as a possible D gene (5 bases). In germline, CDR1 is SGHRS, CDR2 YFSETQ. This CDR3 contains 12 residues. In DNA, the CDR3 is TGCGCCAGCGTTGGGGCAGGGTATGAACAGTTCTTC. Amino acid sequence: CASVGAGYEQFF.

J is TRBJ1-2 and V is TRBV25-1, with 9 bases identical to TRBD1. CDR1 and CDR2 from the germline V gene are MGHDK and SYGVNS. J gave up 8 bases and V 6 bases, and 10 bases lay outside the gene matches. CDR3 length equals 14 residues. CDR3 nucleotide sequence: TGTGCCAGCAGCCGGACAGGGGAAGTGCAGGGCTACACCTTC. It specifies CASSRTGEVQGYTF.

This sequence joins TRBV28 and TRBJ1-1, with unresolved D. CDR1 is MDHEN, CDR2 SYDVKM, per germline. This CDR3 is built from 16 residues. Trimming took 2 bases from V and 0 from J, leaving 13 bases between them. This CDR3 reads CASSLVNSHMNTEAFF. The CDR3 bases are TGTGCCAGCAGTTTAGTGAACAGCCACATGAACACTGAAGCTTTCTTT.

This rearrangement joins TRBV27 to TRBJ2-3, with D maybe TRBD2 (6 bases). Germline CDR1 is MNHEY and CDR2 is SMNVEV (reference sequence). The V end was cut by 5 bases, the J end by 2 bases, with 14 bases between. CDR3 length: 15 residues. CDR3 in amino acids: CASSPQTSFTDTQYF. The CDR3 DNA reads as TGTGCCAGCAGTCCTCAGACTAGTTTCACAGATACGCAGTATTTT.

In DNA form, the CDR3 reads TGTGCCAGCTCACCGATCCAGCGGGCCCAAGAGACCCAGTACTTC. Translation: CASSPIQRAQETQYF. The chain links TRBV18 to TRBJ2-5; the D gene is possibly TRBD2 (6 bases). This CDR3 is built from 15 residues. CDR1 and CDR2 (germline): KGHSH, LQKENI. V gave up 3 bases and J gave up 1 base, with 12 bases separating them.

The genes are TRBV19 and TRBJ2-7, with 7 nucleotides matching TRBD1. This CDR3 region has 14 residues. Germline assignment: CDR1 LNHDA and CDR2 SQIVND (reference sequence). Trimming at V came to 5 bases and at J to 3 bases, leaving 7 bases not matched to a gene. Here the CDR3 reads CASSLTGLNYEQYF. CDR3 in DNA: TGTGCCAGTAGTCTGACAGGGTTAAACTACGAGCAGTACTTC.

In this sample, this clone turned up once. V usage is TRBV5-6 and J usage is TRBJ1-1, with D hard to call. The CDR3 is made up of 16 amino acids. Deletions cut 0 bases from V and 0 bases from J, with 12 bases between. The germline V gene encodes CDR1 SGHDT and CDR2 YYEEEE. This CDR3 reads CASSLAYSHMNTEAFF. Written as DNA, the CDR3 is TGTGCCAGCAGCTTGGCGTACAGCCACATGAACACTGAAGCTTTCTTT.

The chain joins TRBV5-4 to TRBJ1-1, with 8 bases fitting TRBD1. The CDR3 runs 14 residues. V shed 4 bases and J 4 bases; nucleotides not matched to a gene: 6. In germline, CDR1 is SGHNT, CDR2 YYREEE (reference sequence). In DNA form, the CDR3 reads TGTGCCAGCAGCCAACAGGGGGGGGGCACTGAAGCTTTCTTT. It is translated as CASSQQGGGTEAFF.